A single sample is the source of the 15 T cell receptor beta chains below, sequenced in a study of cytomegalovirus exposure and HLA in healthy donors (dated by TCRdb to 2017 to 2019). Library preparation employed the immunoSEQ multiplex PCR assay. For the multiplex PCR, a mixture combining 60 forward primers for TCR Vbeta segments and 13 reverse primers for TCR Jbeta segments was used. Here the immuneACCESS table is served through TCRdb, limited to in-frame sequences with V and J called. Missing clones are a known gap in these copies; in checked studies unresolved V genes cover under half, and the rest lacks a known reason. The sample contains around 130,000 clones, around 77% of them found a single time. The ten largest make up roughly 0.9% of the sample. Source material: PBMCs. These receptors all come from a woman between 55 and 75 years old in good health and CMV-seronegative.

The genes are TRBV19 and TRBJ1-6; 9 bases agree with TRBD1. The germline V gene has CDR1 LNHDA and CDR2 SQIVND (reference sequence). V gave up 4 bases and J gave up 5 bases; unmatched junction bases: 6. This CDR3 region has 16 residues. In DNA, the CDR3 is TGTGCCAGTAGTAAAACAGGGGGCGAGGATAATTCACCCCTCCACTTT. Its protein is CASSKTGGEDNSPLHF.

This clone was picked up one time. The rearrangement joins TRBV5-1 to TRBJ2-7; D remains ambiguous. CDR1 is SGHRS, CDR2 YFSETQ, per germline. The CDR3 length is 14 residues. The V end lost 0 bases, the J end lost 0 bases, and 7 bases lay between the germline ends. CDR3 nucleotides: TGCGCCAGCAGCTTGGGCGCTAACTCCTACGAGCAGTACTTC. Encoded protein: CASSLGANSYEQYF.

This sequence joins TRBV5-1 and TRBJ1-2, with 7 bases aligning to TRBD1. The CDR3 runs 15 residues. With 4 bases clipped from V and 0 bases from J, the junction kept 6 bases outside the gene matches. Per germline, CDR1 SGHRS and CDR2 YFSETQ. In nucleotides, the CDR3 is TGCGCCAGCAGCGCCACAGGGGCCCCTAACTATGGCTACACCTTC. Its protein is CASSATGAPNYGYTF.

The V call is TRBV5-4, the J call TRBJ2-7, with 7 bases identical to TRBD1. The CDR3 runs 12 residues. With V trimmed by 4 bases and J by 3 bases, 1 base remained unmatched. Germline loops: CDR1 SGHNT, CDR2 YYREEE (reference sequence). CDR3 nucleotide sequence: TGTGCCAGCAGCCGACAGGGCTACGAGCAGTACTTC. Its protein is CASSRQGYEQYF.

The CDR3 spells CASSFLAWRLFF. Here the CDR3 DNA reads TGTGCCAGCAGCTTTTTGGCTTGGAGACTGTTTTTT. V gene TRBV11-3 combines with J gene TRBJ1-4; D uncertain. Germline lookup yields CDR1 SGHNT and CDR2 YENEEA. Between the trimmed V and J ends, which lost 3 bases and 13 bases, there was a span of 12 bases. The CDR3 runs 12 residues.

This clone has just a few counts. The CDR3 nucleotides read TGTGCCAGCAGCCCCTCGGGCAGGGGGATGTATTCACCCCTCCACTTT. Residues: CASSPSGRGMYSPLHF. The genes are TRBV9 and TRBJ1-6, with 7 bases that match TRBD1. The CDR3 spans 16 residues. Germline V CDR1 and CDR2: SGDLS, YYNGEE. Trimming cost V 4 bases and J 8 bases; bases outside gene matches: 12.

This clone was detected a few times. The chain has TRBV6-5 and TRBJ2-7; 13 bases fit TRBD2. The V segment lost 8 bases and the J segment 5 bases; nucleotides outside the gene matches: 3. This CDR3 is 13 amino acids long. Per the germline V gene, CDR1 is MNHEY and CDR2 is SVGAGI. CDR3 in DNA: TGTGCCAGCCGGACTAGCGGGAGTAACGAGCAGTACTTC. Its translation: CASRTSGSNEQYF.

The chain is built from TRBV7-9 and TRBJ1-2, with TRBD1 as a possible D gene (5 bases). The CDR3 loop spans 15 amino acids. Germline lookup yields CDR1 SEHNR and CDR2 FQNEAQ (reference sequence). The V and J ends lost 1 base and 8 bases respectively, with 17 bases between them. CDR3 residues: CASSLGGAVDGGYTF. As DNA, the CDR3 is TGTGCCAGCAGCTTAGGCGGGGCGGTGGATGGAGGCTACACCTTC.

The chain has TRBV19 and TRBJ1-4; a possible D gene is TRBD1 (6 bases). V gave up 4 bases and J gave up 0 bases, with 18 bases separating them. This CDR3 has 18 amino acids. CDR1 is LNHDA, CDR2 SQIVND, per germline (reference sequence). The chain's CDR3 is CASSTEQGRPATNEKLFF. DNA for the CDR3: TGTGCCAGTAGTACTGAACAGGGAAGGCCCGCAACTAATGAAAAACTGTTTTTT. Together with reference TRBV19 and TRBJ1-4, the CDR3 gives the full variable domain: DGGITQSPKYLFRKEGQNVTLSCEQNLNHDAMYWYRQDPGQGLRLIYYSQIVNDFQKGDIAEGYSVSREKKESFPLTVTSAQKNPTAFYLCASSTEQGRPATNEKLFFGSGTQLSVL.

The chain joins TRBV29-1 to TRBJ2-1, with TRBD2 identical over 11 bases. The ends lost 4 bases at V and 1 base at J; junction bases unmatched: 6. The CDR3 runs to 16 residues. Germline V gene sequence: CDR1 SQVTM, CDR2 ANQGSEA. In DNA, the CDR3 is TGCAGCGTTGCCCCTAGCGGGAGGTTATCCTACAATGAGCAGTTCTTC. Translated, it gives CSVAPSGRLSYNEQFF.

Only a few counts were recorded for this clone. The J gene is TRBJ2-5, the V gene TRBV19; 8 positions agree with TRBD2. The germline gives CDR1 LNHDA, CDR2 SQIVND (reference sequence). V lost 6 bases to trimming and J lost 4 bases; unmatched junction nucleotides: 7. This CDR3 has 14 amino acids. CDR3 in amino acids: CASSPGLVRETQYF. CDR3 DNA sequence: TGTGCCAGTAGCCCGGGACTAGTGAGAGAGACCCAGTACTTC.

Only a few counts were recorded for this clone. The rearrangement joins TRBV28 to TRBJ1-5, with TRBD1 matching over 9 bases. With V trimmed by 6 bases and J by 4 bases, 7 bases remained unmatched. There are 15 residues in the CDR3. Germline loops: CDR1 MDHEN, CDR2 SYDVKM. CDR3 DNA sequence: TGTGCCAGCAGATCGGGACAGGGCGTTAATCAGCCCCAGCATTTT. Its protein product is CASRSGQGVNQPQHF. The variable domain in full, completed from reference TRBV28 and TRBJ1-5, reads DVKVTQSSRYLVKRTGEKVFLECVQDMDHENMFWYRQDPGLGLRLIYFSYDVKMKEKGDIPEGYSVSREKKERFSLILESASTNQTSMYLCASRSGQGVNQPQHFGDGTRLSIL.

The V and J genes are TRBV11-2 and TRBJ2-5, with D tentatively TRBD2 (6 bases). The V gene lost 7 bases and the J gene lost 4 bases, with 22 bases spanning the gap. The CDR3 is 16 amino acids. Germline V lookup: CDR1 SGHAT, CDR2 FQNNGV. The chain's CDR3 is CASIRGNGGRSETQYF. DNA of the CDR3: TGTGCCAGCATTCGAGGCAACGGAGGGAGGTCAGAGACCCAGTACTTC.

This clone was seen a single time. J is TRBJ1-2 and V is TRBV2, with 7 bases lining up with TRBD1. Germline V gene data show CDR1 as SNHLY and CDR2 as FYNNEI. The V gene end was trimmed by 4 bases and the J gene end by 4 bases; junction bases not matched to a gene: 3. This CDR3 contains 13 residues. CDR3 DNA: TGTGCCAGCAGTGGGGGACAGTCCTATGGCTACACCTTC. Translation gives CASSGGQSYGYTF.

The genes are TRBV7-3 and TRBJ2-5; TRBD2 is a possible D gene (6 bases). Near its end, the DNA agrees better with TRBJ2-7, so the J call may be wrong. CDR1 is SGHTA and CDR2 is FQGTGA in the germline V gene. The CDR3 runs 15 residues. CDR3 nucleotides: TGTGCCAGCAGCTTATCTGGAGGGTTATCCTACGAGCAGTACTTC. As protein: CASSLSGGLSYEQYF.